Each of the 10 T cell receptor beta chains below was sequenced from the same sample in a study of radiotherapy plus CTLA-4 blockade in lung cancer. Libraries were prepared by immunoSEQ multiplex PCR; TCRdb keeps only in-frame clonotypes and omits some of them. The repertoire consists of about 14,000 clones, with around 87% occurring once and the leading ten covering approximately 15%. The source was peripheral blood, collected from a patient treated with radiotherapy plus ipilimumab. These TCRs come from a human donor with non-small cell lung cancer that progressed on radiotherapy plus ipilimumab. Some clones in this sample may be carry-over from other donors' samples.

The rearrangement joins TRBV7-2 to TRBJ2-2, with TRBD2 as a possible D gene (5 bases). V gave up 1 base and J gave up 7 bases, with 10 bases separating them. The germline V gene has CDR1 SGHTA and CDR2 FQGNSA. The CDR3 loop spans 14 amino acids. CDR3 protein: CASSLGGVHGELFF. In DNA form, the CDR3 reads TGTGCCAGCAGCTTAGGGGGAGTTCACGGGGAGCTGTTTTTT.

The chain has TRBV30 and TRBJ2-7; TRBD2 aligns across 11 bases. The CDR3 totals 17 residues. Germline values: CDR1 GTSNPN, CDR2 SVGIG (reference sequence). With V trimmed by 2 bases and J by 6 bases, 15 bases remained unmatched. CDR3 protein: CAWSPELGLAATGEQYF. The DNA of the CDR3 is TGTGCCTGGAGTCCAGAGTTGGGACTAGCGGCGACGGGCGAGCAGTACTTC.

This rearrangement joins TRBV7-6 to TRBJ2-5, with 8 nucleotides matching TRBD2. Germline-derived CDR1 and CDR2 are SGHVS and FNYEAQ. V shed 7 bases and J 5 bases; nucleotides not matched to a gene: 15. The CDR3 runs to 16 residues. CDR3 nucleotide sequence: TGTGCCAGCACCCATAGGATCCAGCGGGGGAAGGAGACCCAGTACTTC. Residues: CASTHRIQRGKETQYF.

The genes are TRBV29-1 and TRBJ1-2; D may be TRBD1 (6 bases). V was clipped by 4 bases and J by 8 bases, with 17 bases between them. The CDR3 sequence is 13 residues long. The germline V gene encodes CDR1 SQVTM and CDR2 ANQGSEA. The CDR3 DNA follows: TGCAGCGTTGTGGTGCTGGGGGCGCCCGGCTACACCTTC. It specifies CSVVVLGAPGYTF.

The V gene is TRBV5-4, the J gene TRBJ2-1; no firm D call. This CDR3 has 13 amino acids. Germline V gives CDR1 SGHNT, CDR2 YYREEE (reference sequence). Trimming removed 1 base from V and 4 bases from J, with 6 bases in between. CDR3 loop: CASSLTTYNEQFF. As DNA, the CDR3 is TGTGCCAGCAGCTTGACGACTTACAATGAGCAGTTCTTC. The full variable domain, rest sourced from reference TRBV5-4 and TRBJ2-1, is ETGVTQSPTHLIKTRGQQVTLRCSSQSGHNTVSWYQQALGQGPQFIFQYYREEENGRGNFPPRFSGLQFPNYSSELNVNALELDDSALYLCASSLTTYNEQFFGPGTRLTVL.

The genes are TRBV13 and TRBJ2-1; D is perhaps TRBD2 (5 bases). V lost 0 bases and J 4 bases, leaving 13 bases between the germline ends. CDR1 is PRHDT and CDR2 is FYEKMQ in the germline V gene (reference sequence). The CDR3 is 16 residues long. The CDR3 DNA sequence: TGTGCCAGCAGCTTAGGCCCCAGCGGACGATACAATGAGCAGTTCTTC. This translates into CASSLGPSGRYNEQFF.

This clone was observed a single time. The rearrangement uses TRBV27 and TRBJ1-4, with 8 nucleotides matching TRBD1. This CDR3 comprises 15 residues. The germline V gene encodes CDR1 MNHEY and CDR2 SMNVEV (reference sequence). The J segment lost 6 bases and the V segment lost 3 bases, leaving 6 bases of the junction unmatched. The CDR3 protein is CASSFSGQGYEKLFF. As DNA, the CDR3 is TGTGCCAGCAGTTTCTCAGGACAGGGTTATGAAAAACTGTTTTTT. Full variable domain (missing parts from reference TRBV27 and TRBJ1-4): EAQVTQNPRYLITVTGKKLTVTCSQNMNHEYMSWYRQDPGLGLRQIYYSMNVEVTDKGDVPEGYKVSRKEKRNFPLILESPSPNQTSLYFCASSFSGQGYEKLFFGSGTQLSVL.

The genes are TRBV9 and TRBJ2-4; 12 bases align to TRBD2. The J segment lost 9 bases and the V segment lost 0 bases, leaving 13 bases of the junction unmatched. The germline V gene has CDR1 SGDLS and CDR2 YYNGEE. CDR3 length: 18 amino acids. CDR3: CASSVGDLAGGPRGIQYF. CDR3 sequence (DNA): TGTGCCAGCAGCGTAGGGGATCTAGCGGGAGGGCCTCGGGGCATTCAGTACTTC.

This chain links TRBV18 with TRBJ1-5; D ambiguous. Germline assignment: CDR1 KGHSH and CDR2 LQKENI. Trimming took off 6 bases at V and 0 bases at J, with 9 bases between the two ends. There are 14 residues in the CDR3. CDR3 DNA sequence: TGTGCCAGCTCTATACTCGATAGCAATCAGCCCCAGCATTTT. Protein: CASSILDSNQPQHF. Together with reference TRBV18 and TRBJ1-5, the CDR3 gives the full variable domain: NAGVMQNPRHLVRRRGQEARLRCSPMKGHSHVYWYRQLPEEGLKFMVYLQKENIIDESGMPKERFSAEFPKEGPSILRIQQVVRGDSAAYFCASSILDSNQPQHFGDGTRLSIL.

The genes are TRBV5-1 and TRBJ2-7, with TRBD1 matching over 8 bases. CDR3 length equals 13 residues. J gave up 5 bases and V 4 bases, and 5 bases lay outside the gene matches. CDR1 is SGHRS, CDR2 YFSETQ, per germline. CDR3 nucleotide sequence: TGCGCCAGCAGCACGGACAGGGTACACGAGCAGTACTTC. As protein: CASSTDRVHEQYF.